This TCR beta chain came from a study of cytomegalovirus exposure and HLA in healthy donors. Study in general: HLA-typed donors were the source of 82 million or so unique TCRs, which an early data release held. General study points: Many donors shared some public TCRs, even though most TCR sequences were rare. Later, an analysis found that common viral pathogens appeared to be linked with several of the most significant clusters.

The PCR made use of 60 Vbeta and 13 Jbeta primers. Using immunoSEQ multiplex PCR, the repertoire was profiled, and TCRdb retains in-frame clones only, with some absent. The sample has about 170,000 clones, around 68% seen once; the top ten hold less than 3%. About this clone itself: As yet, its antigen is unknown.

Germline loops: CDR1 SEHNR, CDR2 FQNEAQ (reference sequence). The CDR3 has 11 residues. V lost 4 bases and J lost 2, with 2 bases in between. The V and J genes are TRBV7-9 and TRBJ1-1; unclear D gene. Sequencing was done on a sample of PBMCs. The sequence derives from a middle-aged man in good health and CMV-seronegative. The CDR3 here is CASSSNTEAFF. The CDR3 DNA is TGTGCCAGCAGCTCAAACACTGAAGCTTTCTTT.